This T cell receptor (beta chain) originates from a study of cytomegalovirus exposure and HLA in healthy donors (dated by TCRdb to about 2017). For the study in its entirety: An earlier analysis of approximately 590 of the donors reported 250 to 350 Gb of sequence data and roughly 110 million unique TCR beta sequences from some 180 million T cells. Approximately 310 gigabases of sequencing data and around 80 million unique TCR sequences made up an early release that covered several hundred HLA-typed donors. The genetic ancestry cluster associated with self-reported Caucasian donors included 70% to 85% of the roughly 360 genotyped donors. The study aimed to test whether signatures of past pathogen exposure could be identified by cataloging public T cell receptors. The study profiled the T cell repertoires of about 720 subjects by immunosequencing and related them to cytomegalovirus serostatus. In addition to the first cohort of 666 subjects, a separate validation cohort of approximately 130 different subjects was used. High-throughput TCR immunosequencing, statistical association of individual TCRs with disease status, and machine learning were combined to predict cytomegalovirus infection status. In a later analysis, previously published TCR beta repertoires from several hundred donors were re-analyzed and high-resolution HLA genotyping was added so that TCR occurrence patterns could be studied. Rather than using new phenotypic data, the later analysis identified candidate immune exposures from TCR beta sequences and from how often those sequences occurred across donors. To decide whether each TCR beta V gene segment behaved as functional or pseudogenic, an earlier analysis of some 600 of the donors relied on high-throughput TCR beta sequencing. Donor age, sex, ethnicity and CMV serostatus were compiled alongside the repertoire data. A later genetic analysis used genome-wide SNP genotypes for about 60% of the roughly 700 donors, treating that subset as a discovery cohort. All discovery cohort repertoires had been generated on a single sequencing platform. HLA typing covered class I and class II loci at four-digit resolution. Typing coverage varied by locus: about 629-640 donors for A, B, C, DRB1 and DQB1; under 550 for DQA1; around 570 for DPA1; 450 to 480 for DPB1. Four or five DR-DQ haplotypes were handled as single units for association and clustering because linkage in the cohort was strong. Across about 380 genotyped donors of the cohort, an average of about 240,000 unique TCR beta nucleotide sequences per donor were sequenced, and roughly 18% of those sequences were non-productive.

In total, 666 healthy bone marrow donors made up the cohort. All cohort members were sampled while nominally healthy, although unrecorded immune exposures were likely present. The donor tested CMV seronegative and was one of the 352 seronegative cohort members. Each donor provided a peripheral blood sample, and peripheral blood mononuclear cells were used for TCR beta sequencing. Genomic DNA extraction from the blood cell samples was performed with the Qiagen DNeasy Blood Extraction Kit. The library was built by means of the immunoSEQ multiplex PCR assay. For the multiplex PCR, a mixture combining 60 forward primers for TCR Vbeta segments and 13 reverse primers for TCR Jbeta segments was used. Amplification of the CDR3 region of rearranged TCR beta genes was performed with a multiplex PCR assay on genomic DNA. On the Illumina HiSeq System, the amplified TCR beta libraries were sequenced as 87-base-pair reads. The paper's data handling went like this. A later analysis tallied some 79 million unique TCR beta chains across the 550 to 850 repertoires, and some 10 million of those chains were shared by two or more donors. Raw reads were error-corrected and collapsed into unique sequences with a nearest-neighbor algorithm that merged closely related sequences to remove PCR and sequencing errors. CDR3 sequences were aligned to IMGT reference sequences to assign V, D and J gene segments. For a sequence to be retained, a match of at least six nucleotides to both a V gene segment and a J gene segment was required. A rearrangement counted as productive if the CDR3 had no stop codons and remained in frame with V and J, and every other rearrangement counted as non-productive. CDR3 was defined by IMGT convention, running from the second conserved V-encoded cysteine to the conserved J-encoded phenylalanine. Sequences without an unambiguous match to a single V gene segment were excluded from the earlier analysis of about 640 of the donors. An earlier analysis of 587 of the donors classified V segments as functional when productive rearrangements were above 56.7% and as segregating when the standard deviation between donors was above 5%. A statistical classification framework was developed to diagnose cytomegalovirus status using the catalog of TCR beta chain sequences. In a later analysis, V and J genes were assigned by comparing TCR nucleotide sequences against IMGT/GENE-DB human TR gene sequences. In a later analysis, CDR3 sequences and most-parsimonious VDJ recombination scenarios were assigned using the TCRdist pipeline. In a later analysis, each TCR beta chain was defined by its CDR3 amino acid sequence together with its V-gene family, and reads lacking a unique V-gene family were excluded. To address suspected cross-contamination and a sequencing artifact, a later analysis removed 592 highly shared, low-generation-probability nucleotide sequences. A later analysis calculated a clonal expansion index for each public chain from normalized within-repertoire ranks of inferred template counts. In a later analysis, generation probabilities were computed using a VDJ recombination model fitted to out-of-frame rearrangements, and the results were checked against IGoR. In a later analysis, hypergeometric tests were used to score TCR-TCR, TCR-HLA and TCR-CMV co-occurrence, with a repertoire-size bias correction applied to TCR pairs. A later analysis estimated false discovery rates by permuting HLA or CMV assignments 20 times. In a later analysis, co-occurring TCRs were grouped using DBSCAN, with TCRdist sequence similarity added in when clustering inside HLA-allele-positive subsets. Repertoires with fewer than 30,000 or more than 120,000 public chains were left out of co-occurrence clustering, as were about 5 repertoires with anomalous nucleotide sharing. Here the immuneACCESS table is served through TCRdb, limited to in-frame sequences with V and J called. Missing clones are a known gap in these copies; in checked studies unresolved V genes cover under half, and the rest lacks a known reason. V, J and clone size reflect that table, while D and trimming were determined from the DNA. The table held for this sample gives 130,000 or so clones. The ten largest clones represent around 2.4% of the sample.

The paper's findings and limits, for the study overall: Several of the top co-occurrence clusters appeared to be linked to parvovirus B19, influenza, CMV and Epstein-Barr virus, according to a later analysis. Compared with equally common non-associated chains, HLA-associated TCR beta chains in a later analysis were more clonally expanded and had lower generation probabilities. A later analysis found that TCR association rates varied across HLA loci, with DRB1 alleles showing the most associated TCRs and HLA-C alleles the fewest. In the study, 150 to 200 TCR beta chains were listed as associated with cytomegalovirus. The authors suggested that the approach could potentially be generalized to other disease states and immunological phenotypes. In a later genetic analysis, a missense DCLRE1C variant was associated with V-gene and J-gene trimming of TCR beta chains, and the association was replicated in an independent cohort. A further reported finding was that TCR beta sequences accurately predicted the HLA-A and HLA-B alleles for most subjects in the first cohort. An earlier analysis of approximately 570 of the donors showed that most TCR beta V segments appeared in productive rearrangements either about 87% or about 30% of the time, which broadly matched IMGT annotations. The earlier analysis of approximately 540 of the donors excluded over 15 rarely observed V segments, including chromosome 9 orphons, because counts were too low. In a later analysis, most CMV-associated TCR beta chains were found to appear HLA-restricted, with HLA associations seemingly driven largely by CMV exposure. A later genetic analysis reported fewer N-insertions in productive TCRs among donors in an Asian-associated ancestry cluster than the roughly 670-donor mean. A later analysis associated about 18,000 TCR beta sequences with specific HLA alleles at a false discovery rate of 0.05. The cohort was sequenced for TCR beta chains only, and without alpha or paired-chain data the features that could be detected were limited. In vitro tests confirmed that three of the cytomegalovirus-associated TCR beta chains recognize cytomegalovirus antigens. CMV serostatus was the only immune exposure information available for the cohort. Because HLA typing was missing for some donors at each locus, association tests included only the typed subset. The 87-base-pair reads could not distinguish some IMGT-functional V segments, including TRBV6-2 and TRBV6-3, so those segments were excluded. Correlated functional status among segregating V segments might be attributable to linkage disequilibrium, but an unknown experimental factor could not be ruled out. When HLA alleles, especially DR and DQ, strongly co-occurred, TCR associations were difficult to assign to individual alleles. Presence/absence analyses assumed roughly uniform sequencing depth across donors, an assumption that may not hold. The classifier was reported to diagnose cytomegalovirus status with high specificity and sensitivity in both the original cohort and the validation cohort. A group of highly shared sequence variants was considered likely to be a technical artifact of the sequencing pipeline. Across donors, most TCR sequences were observed very rarely, whereas some public TCRs were present in many individuals.

As concerns this clone: Its antigen has not been determined.

For CDR1 and CDR2, the germline V gene lists SNHLY and FYNNEI. V sheds 1 base and J sheds 1 base, leaving 13 bases between their ends. Its CDR3 holds 16 amino acids, cysteine through phenylalanine. This entry keeps only the CDR3 DNA: 48 bases, framed from base 1. The V gene is TRBV2 and the J gene is TRBJ2-5, with the D gene call left open. The sequence was obtained from a woman in her late teens or twenties in good health and CMV-seronegative. Sequencing was carried out using PBMCs. In nucleotides, the sequence is TGTGCCAGCAGTGAAGGGCCTCTAGTACTCCAAGAGACCCAGTACTTC. It encodes CASSEGPLVLQETQYF.